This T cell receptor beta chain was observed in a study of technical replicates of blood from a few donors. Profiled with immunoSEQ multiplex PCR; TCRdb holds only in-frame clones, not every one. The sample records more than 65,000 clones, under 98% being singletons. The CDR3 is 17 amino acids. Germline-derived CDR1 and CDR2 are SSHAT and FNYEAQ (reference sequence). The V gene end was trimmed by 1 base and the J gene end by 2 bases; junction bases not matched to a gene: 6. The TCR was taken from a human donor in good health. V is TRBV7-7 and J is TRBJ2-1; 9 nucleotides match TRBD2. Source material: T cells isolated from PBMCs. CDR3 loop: CASSLESGTSPYNEQFF. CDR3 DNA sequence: TGTGCCAGCAGCTTAGAGTCCGGGACTAGCCCCTACAATGAGCAGTTCTTC.